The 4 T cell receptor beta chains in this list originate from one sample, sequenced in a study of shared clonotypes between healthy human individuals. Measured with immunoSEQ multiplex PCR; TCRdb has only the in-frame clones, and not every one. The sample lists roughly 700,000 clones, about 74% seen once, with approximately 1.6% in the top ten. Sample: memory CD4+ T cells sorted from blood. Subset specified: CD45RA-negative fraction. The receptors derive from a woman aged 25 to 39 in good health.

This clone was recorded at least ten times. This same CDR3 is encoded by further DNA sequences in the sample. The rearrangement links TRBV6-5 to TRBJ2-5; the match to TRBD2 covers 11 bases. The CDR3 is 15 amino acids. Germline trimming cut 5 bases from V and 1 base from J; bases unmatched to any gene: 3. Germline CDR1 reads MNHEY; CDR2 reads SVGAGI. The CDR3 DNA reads TGTGCCAGCAGTCCCGGGACTAGCGGCCAAGAGACCCAGTACTTC. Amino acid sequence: CASSPGTSGQETQYF.

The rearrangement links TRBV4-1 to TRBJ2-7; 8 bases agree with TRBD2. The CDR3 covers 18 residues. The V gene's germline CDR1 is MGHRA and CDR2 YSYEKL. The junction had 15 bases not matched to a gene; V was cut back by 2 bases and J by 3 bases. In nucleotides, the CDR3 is TGCGCCAGCAGCCAACAAAAGTCCACTAGCGGTTTTTACTACGAGCAGTACTTC. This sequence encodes CASSQQKSTSGFYYEQYF.

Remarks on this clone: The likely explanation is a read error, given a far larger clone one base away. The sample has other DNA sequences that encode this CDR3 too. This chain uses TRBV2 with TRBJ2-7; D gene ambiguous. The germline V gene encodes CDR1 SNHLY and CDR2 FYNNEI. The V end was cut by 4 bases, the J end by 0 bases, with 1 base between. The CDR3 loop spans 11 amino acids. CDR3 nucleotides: TGTGCCAGCAGTGCCTCCTACGAGCAGTACTTC. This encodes CASSASYEQYF.

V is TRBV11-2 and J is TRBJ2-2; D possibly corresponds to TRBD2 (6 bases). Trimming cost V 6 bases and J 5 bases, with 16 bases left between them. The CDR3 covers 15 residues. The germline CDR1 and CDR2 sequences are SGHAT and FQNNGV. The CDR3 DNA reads TGTGCCAGCAGTTCGGGCTCGGGGAGGACCGGGGAGCTGTTTTTT. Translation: CASSSGSGRTGELFF.